This TCR beta chain came from a study of T cell repertoires in cytomegalovirus infection. Study summary: It was the public TCR beta signatures that indicated both CMV infection and matching HLA type.

Each CDR3 protein is one row after TCRdb ran MiXCR on the reads. The sample includes nearly 650,000 distinct CDR3 sequences, around 24% of them seen just once. Concerning this clonotype: Its matching antigen is unknown.

Findings and caveats of the study: Carriers of CMV plus the relevant HLA were identified by cumulative public TCR beta family frequency. The ex vivo response was dominated by HLA-C-restricted CMV-specific TCR beta clonotypes.

CDR3 length equals 15 residues. Germline V gene sequence: CDR1 DFQATT, CDR2 SNEGSKA (reference sequence). Trimming pared 3 bases from V and 5 bases from J, leaving 17 bases between. This chain joins TRBV20-1 and TRBJ1-5; unclear D gene. The sequenced material came from CD8+ T cells from PBMCs. This receptor was obtained from a human donor in good health (CMV status not recorded). Some clones in this sample may be carry-over from other donors' samples. The chain's CDR3 is CSARDRPTPDQPQHF. CDR3 bases: TGCAGTGCTAGGGACCGACCCACGCCTGATCAGCCCCAGCATTTT.